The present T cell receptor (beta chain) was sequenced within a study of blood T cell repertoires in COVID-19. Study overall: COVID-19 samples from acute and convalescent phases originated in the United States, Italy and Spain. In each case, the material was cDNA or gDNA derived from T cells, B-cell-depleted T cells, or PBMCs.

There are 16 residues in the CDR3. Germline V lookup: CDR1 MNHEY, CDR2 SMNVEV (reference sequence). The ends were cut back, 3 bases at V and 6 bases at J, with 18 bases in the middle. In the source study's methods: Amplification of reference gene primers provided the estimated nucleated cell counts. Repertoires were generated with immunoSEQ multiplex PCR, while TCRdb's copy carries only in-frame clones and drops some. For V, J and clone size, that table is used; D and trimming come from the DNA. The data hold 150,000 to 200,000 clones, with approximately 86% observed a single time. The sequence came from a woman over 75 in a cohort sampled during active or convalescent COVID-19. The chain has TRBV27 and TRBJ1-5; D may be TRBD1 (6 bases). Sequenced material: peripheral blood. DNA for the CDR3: TGTGCCAGCAGTTTTCTGGGCAGGGGAAGTACTCAGCCCCAGCATTTT. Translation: CASSFLGRGSTQPQHF.